This T cell receptor beta chain stems from a study of T cell responses to AZD1222 COVID-19 vaccine. V was clipped by 4 bases and J by 7 bases; unmatched bases: 8. Germline assignment: CDR1 MDHEN and CDR2 SYDVKM. The CDR3 has 14 amino acids. This table comes from immunoSEQ multiplex PCR, and its TCRdb copy is limited to in-frame clones, with some not included. The data hold under 95,000 clones, with around nine tenths observed a single time. The clonotype was recovered from an adult in good health. The sample in question was peripheral blood, obtained on day 0 of AZD1222 vaccination. The chain is built from TRBV28 and TRBJ1-2, with 8 bases fitting TRBD1. For the CDR3, the DNA is TGTGCCAGCAGTTATACGGGACAGGTCTCTGGCTACACCTTC. Translation gives CASSYTGQVSGYTF.